This T cell receptor beta chain was sequenced in a study of identical twins. Findings of the study overall: The analysis was cross-sectional rather than longitudinal within donors. Excess twin sharing in beta out-of-frame sequences was weaker.

Concerning this clonotype: Its antigen remains unidentified.

The CDR3 sequence is 13 residues long. Per the germline V gene, CDR1 is SQVTM and CDR2 is ANQGSEA. The V segment lost 3 bases and the J segment 7 bases; nucleotides outside the gene matches: 8. Each CDR3 protein gets one entry after TCRdb re-called the 5' RACE reads with MiXCR. Here the sample spans about 470,000 distinct CDR3 sequences, 20% to 25% being singletons. These data were also filed under a second study, of T cells expressing NK-cell markers. That work adds: Serological testing identified seven of the eight sequenced donors as HCMV-seropositive and one as seronegative.

The chain carries TRBV29-1 and TRBJ2-7, with 8 bases aligning to TRBD1. Sequencing used CD4+ T cells sorted from blood. The source of this sequence is a woman in her late teens or twenties in good health. CDR3 coding DNA: TGCAGCGTTGACGGGACAGGAGACGGGGAGCAGTACTTC. Its protein product is CSVDGTGDGEQYF.